Listed below are T cell receptor beta chains from one sample, sequenced in a study of human CD8 memory T cell subsets. Reprocessing the 5' RACE reads, TCRdb reports a single entry for every CDR3 protein and omits DNA. In all, the sample yields about 6,700 distinct CDR3 sequences. Sequenced input: CD8+ stem-like memory T cells (TSCM and TCM) sorted from PBMCs. The receptors originated from a human donor in good health. CDR3s include the opening cysteine and the closing phenylalanine or tryptophan. Some rows have no size entry. The others give once, few or many, or a class for an expanded clone.

TRBJ1-1	-	TRBV20-1	CSARFAGTEAFF
TRBJ1-1	-	TRBV19	CASSAWTDDEAFF
TRBJ2-7	-	TRBV4-1	CASSLDPGHLPYEQYF
TRBJ2-2	-	TRBV27	CAIRRDKNTGELFF
TRBJ1-5	-	TRBV7-9	CASSPGQWGQPQHF
TRBJ2-7	medium-sized	TRBV20-1	CSAREDSLGYEQYF
TRBJ2-7	-	TRBV2	CASGLPYSYEQYF
TRBJ2-1	-	TRBV7-9	CASSTSGKLHNEQFF
TRBJ1-2	-	TRBV4-3	CASSQVGTGDYGYTF
TRBJ1-6	medium-sized	TRBV28	CASRPIGYQGKDNSPLHF
TRBJ1-1	-	TRBV13	CASSIQHTEAFF
TRBJ2-5	-	TRBV3-1	CASSVLTSGQETQYF
TRBJ2-1	-	TRBV7-8	CASSLGDWLGSYNEQFF
TRBJ1-1	medium-sized	TRBV30	CAWSGELNTEAFF
TRBJ2-2	-	TRBV11-2	CASSLSAGPTGELFF
TRBJ2-7	-	TRBV5-4	CASSGTGTAFYEQYF
TRBJ2-3	medium-sized	TRBV20-1	CSAYQQLAGGPSDTQYF
TRBJ2-7	-	TRBV6-5	CASSSGTIGNEQYF
TRBJ1-2	-	TRBV4-2	CASSTGEDNYGYTF
TRBJ1-1	-	TRBV12-3/TRBV12-4	CASTLRGDTEAFF
TRBJ2-1	-	TRBV13	CASSLSGEQFF
TRBJ2-7	-	TRBV29-1	CSVEGQGANEQYF
TRBJ2-2	medium-sized	TRBV6-6	CASSYTSENTGELFF
TRBJ1-5	-	TRBV12-3/TRBV12-4	CASSFGGDNQPQHF
TRBJ1-1	medium-sized	TRBV7-9	CASSFGGYNAEAFF
TRBJ2-1	medium-sized	TRBV14	CASSQDHTDSYNEQFF
TRBJ1-6	medium-sized	TRBV2	CASTERKSSYNSPLHF
TRBJ2-5	-	TRBV3-1	CASRTRTAGTQYF
TRBJ1-1	-	TRBV30	CAWSQGLNTEAFF
TRBJ1-2	medium-sized	TRBV29-1	CSVESDNAGYTF
TRBJ2-1	medium-sized	TRBV28	CASSSGLAGVNEQFF
TRBJ2-3	large	TRBV6-2/TRBV6-3	CASSYASGADTQYF
TRBJ2-2	medium-sized	TRBV7-9	CASSLEVGVETGELFF
TRBJ2-3	-	TRBV4-1	CASSPYGPGVAGGTDTQYF
TRBJ2-2	-	TRBV3-1	CASSQRGGLNTGELFF
TRBJ2-1	-	TRBV20-1	CSAEDRGPLARGEVEQFF
TRBJ1-2	-	TRBV29-1	CSVDKGQGAGYTF
TRBJ2-3	-	TRBV7-2	CASSQSRETDTQYF
TRBJ2-1	-	TRBV6-5	CASYHDRGPNNEQFF
TRBJ2-7	medium-sized	TRBV6-2/TRBV6-3	CASSYSREQYF
TRBJ2-3	-	TRBV7-6	CASSLAAGHTDTQYF
TRBJ2-4	-	TRBV7-9	CASLHPDGNIQYF
TRBJ2-3	-	TRBV7-9	CASTLGGGLTDTQYF
TRBJ1-4	-	TRBV2	CASSESRTGPNEKLFF
TRBJ2-7	-	TRBV4-1	CASSPKEGSGEQYF
TRBJ1-2	-	TRBV6-5	CASSSQGGYNYGYTF
TRBJ1-1	-	TRBV4-3	CASSGGGFNTEAFF
TRBJ1-5	-	TRBV11-2	CASSSGTGDSQPQHF
TRBJ2-7	-	TRBV4-1	CASSQEGRGGNEQYF
TRBJ2-3	medium-sized	TRBV11-2	CASSPGLGAGASTDTQYF
TRBJ1-1	-	TRBV19	CASWGGGITEAFF
TRBJ2-5	-	TRBV7-9	CASSLSASLYQETQYF
TRBJ2-5	-	TRBV3-1	CASSQIDLETQYF
TRBJ1-5	medium-sized	TRBV9	CASSGGIDSNQPQHF
TRBJ2-5	-	TRBV6-5	CASSLLNQGRKTQYF
TRBJ1-1	-	TRBV10-3	CAISESGEVAEAFF
TRBJ2-4	-	TRBV6-5	CASRPGLAKNIQYF
TRBJ2-1	-	TRBV30	CAWRSTHEQFF
TRBJ2-5	-	TRBV15	CATSRERKETQYF